This TCR beta chain was found in a study of T cells in Graves' hyperthyroidism and ophthalmopathy. Whole-study results and caveats: Ophthalmopathy got predicted by the model a median approximately 6 months before its onset.

RNA transcripts served as the template for amplifying TCR beta CDR3 regions. The TCR CDR3 was amplified in a first-round RT-PCR using the HTBI primer set. TCRdb called the multiplex PCR reads again in MiXCR, with one record for every CDR3 protein. Of 450,000 to 700,000 distinct CDR3 sequences detected, approximately 44% appear once; the ten largest clones hold 15% to 20%. Turning to this clonotype: The target antigen is unknown.

V was shortened by 5 bases and J by 10 bases, with 14 bases between the two germline ends. Per the germline V gene, CDR1 is SNHLY and CDR2 is FYNNEI. CDR3 length: 12 residues. This chain joins TRBV2 and TRBJ1-1, with D hard to call. The sequenced sample was peripheral blood or thyroid tissue (not recorded which). The TCR sequence derives from an adult woman with Graves' disease, either hyperthyroidism or ophthalmopathy (not recorded which). CDR3 residues: CASSFRGRRAFF. The CDR3 DNA reads TGTGCCAGCAGTTTTAGAGGTAGGAGAGCTTTCTTT.